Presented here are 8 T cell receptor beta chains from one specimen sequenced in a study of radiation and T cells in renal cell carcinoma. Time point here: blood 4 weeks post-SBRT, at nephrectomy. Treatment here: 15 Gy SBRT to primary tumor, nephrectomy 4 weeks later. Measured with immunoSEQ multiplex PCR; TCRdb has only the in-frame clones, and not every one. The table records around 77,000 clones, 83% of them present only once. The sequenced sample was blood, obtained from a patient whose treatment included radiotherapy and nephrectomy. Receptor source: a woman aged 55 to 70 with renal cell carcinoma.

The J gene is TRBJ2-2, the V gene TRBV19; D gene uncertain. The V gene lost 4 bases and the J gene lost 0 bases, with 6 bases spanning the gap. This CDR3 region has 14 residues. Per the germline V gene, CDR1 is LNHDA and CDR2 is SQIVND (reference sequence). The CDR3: CASSTGPNTGELFF. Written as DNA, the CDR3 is TGTGCCAGTAGTACAGGCCCGAACACCGGGGAGCTGTTTTTT.

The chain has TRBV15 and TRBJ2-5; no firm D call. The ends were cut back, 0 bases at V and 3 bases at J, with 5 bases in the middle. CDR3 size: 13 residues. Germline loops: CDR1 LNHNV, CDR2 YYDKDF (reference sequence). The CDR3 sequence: CATSRDPKETQYF. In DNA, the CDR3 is TGTGCCACCAGCAGAGATCCCAAAGAGACCCAGTACTTC.

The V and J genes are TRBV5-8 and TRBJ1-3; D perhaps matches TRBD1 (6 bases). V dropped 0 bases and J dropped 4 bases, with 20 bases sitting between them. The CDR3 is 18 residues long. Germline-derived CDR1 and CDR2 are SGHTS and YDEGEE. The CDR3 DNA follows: TGTGCCAGCAGCTTGGCCGACTATGACAGGCTGGTCGGAAACACCATATATTTT. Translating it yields CASSLADYDRLVGNTIYF.

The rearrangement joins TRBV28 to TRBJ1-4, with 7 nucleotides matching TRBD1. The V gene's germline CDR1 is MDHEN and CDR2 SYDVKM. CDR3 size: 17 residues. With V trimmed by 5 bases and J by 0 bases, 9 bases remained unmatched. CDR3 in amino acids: CASSGTDFFATNEKLFF. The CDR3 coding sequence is TGTGCCAGCAGTGGGACAGACTTCTTCGCAACTAATGAAAAACTGTTTTTT.

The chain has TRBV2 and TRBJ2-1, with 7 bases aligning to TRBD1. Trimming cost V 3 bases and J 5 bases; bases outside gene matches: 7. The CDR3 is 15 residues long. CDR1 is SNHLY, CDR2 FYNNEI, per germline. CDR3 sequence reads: CASSDFGQANNEQFF. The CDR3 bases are TGTGCCAGCAGTGACTTCGGACAGGCCAACAATGAGCAGTTCTTC.

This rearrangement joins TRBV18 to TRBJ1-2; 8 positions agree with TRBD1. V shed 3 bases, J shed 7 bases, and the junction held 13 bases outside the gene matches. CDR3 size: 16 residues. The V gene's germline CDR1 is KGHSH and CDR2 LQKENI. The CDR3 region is CASSPGTGFGDRGYTF. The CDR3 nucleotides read TGTGCCAGCTCACCGGGGACAGGTTTTGGAGATCGTGGCTACACCTTC.

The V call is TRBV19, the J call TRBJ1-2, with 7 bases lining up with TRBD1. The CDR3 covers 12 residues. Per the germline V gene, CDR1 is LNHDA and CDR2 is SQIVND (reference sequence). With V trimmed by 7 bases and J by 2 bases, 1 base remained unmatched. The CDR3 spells CASKTGNYGYTF. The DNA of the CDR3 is TGTGCCAGTAAGACAGGGAACTATGGCTACACCTTC.

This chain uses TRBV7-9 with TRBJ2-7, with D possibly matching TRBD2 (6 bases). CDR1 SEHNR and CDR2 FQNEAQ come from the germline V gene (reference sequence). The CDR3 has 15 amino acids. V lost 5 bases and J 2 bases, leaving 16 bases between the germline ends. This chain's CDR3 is CASSEPGTAAYEQYF. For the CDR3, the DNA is TGTGCCAGCAGCGAACCCGGGACTGCTGCCTACGAGCAGTACTTC.